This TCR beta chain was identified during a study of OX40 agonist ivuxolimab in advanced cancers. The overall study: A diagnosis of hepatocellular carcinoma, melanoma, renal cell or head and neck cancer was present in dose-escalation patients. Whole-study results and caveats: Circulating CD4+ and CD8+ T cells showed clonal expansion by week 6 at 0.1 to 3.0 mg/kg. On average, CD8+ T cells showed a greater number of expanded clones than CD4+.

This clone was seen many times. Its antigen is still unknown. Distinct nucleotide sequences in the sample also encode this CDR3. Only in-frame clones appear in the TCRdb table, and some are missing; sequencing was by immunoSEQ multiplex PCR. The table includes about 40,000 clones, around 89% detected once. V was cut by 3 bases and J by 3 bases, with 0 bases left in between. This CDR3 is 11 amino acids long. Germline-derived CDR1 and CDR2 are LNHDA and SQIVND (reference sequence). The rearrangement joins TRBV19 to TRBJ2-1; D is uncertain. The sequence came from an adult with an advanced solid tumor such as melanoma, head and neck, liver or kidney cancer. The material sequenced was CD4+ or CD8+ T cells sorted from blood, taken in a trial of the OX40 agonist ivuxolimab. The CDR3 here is CASSIYNEQFF. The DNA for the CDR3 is TGTGCCAGTAGTATCTACAATGAGCAGTTCTTC.